The clone carrying this TCR beta chain appeared many times. Its specificity is not known. Amplification of TCR beta CDR3 regions was performed using RNA transcripts as template. An initial round of RT-PCR targeting the TCR CDR3 relied on the HTBI primer set. Using its own MiXCR run on the multiplex PCR reads, TCRdb lists one record per CDR3 protein. The data show 700,000 to 950,000 distinct CDR3 sequences, roughly a third seen once. Per the germline V gene, CDR1 is DFQATT and CDR2 is SNEGSKA (reference sequence). The CDR3 consists of 14 residues. The V end was cut by 1 base, the J end by 6 bases, with 15 bases between. This entry belongs to a study of T cells in Graves' hyperthyroidism and ophthalmopathy. Study-level findings and limits: In blood, most of the thyroid clonotypes expanded above 0.001 were also present. In simple terms, a model built on 13 V-J features told ophthalmopathy apart from stable hyperthyroidism.

The clonotype originates from a woman between 40 and 50 years old with Graves' hyperthyroidism. Sequenced input: blood. The chain couples TRBV20-1 to TRBJ1-2, with D perhaps matching TRBD1 (5 bases). CDR3 coding DNA: TGCAGTGCTAGAGGGCACGGGGGGGAGGATGGCTACACCTTC. Protein sequence: CSARGHGGEDGYTF.